This T cell receptor beta chain was sequenced in a study of shared clonotypes between healthy human individuals. Positive CCR7 selection of CD45RO-negative cells yielded the naive CD8 cells, and terminally differentiated effector memory CD45RA+ cells were excluded. CDR1 and CDR2 from the germline V gene are MDHEN and SYDVKM. The CDR3 loop spans 14 amino acids. Losses at the gene ends were 5 bases for V and 4 bases for J; bases not matched to a gene: 2. Sequencing was performed with immunoSEQ multiplex PCR; in TCRdb, only in-frame clones are kept and a portion is missing. The sample comprises almost 700,000 clones, 90% to 95% of which are singletons, and 20% to 25% rests with the top ten. The table lists this clone with a count of one.

The sequence came from a man younger than 40 in good health. The genes are TRBV28 and TRBJ1-4; 9 bases agree with TRBD1. Sequencing was carried out using naive CD8+ T cells sorted from blood. The CDR3 DNA reads as TGTGCCAGCAGTCGGACAGGGGTTAATGAAAAACTGTTTTTT. It codes for CASSRTGVNEKLFF. The full variable domain, with the rest looked up from reference TRBV28 and TRBJ1-4, is DVKVTQSSRYLVKRTGEKVFLECVQDMDHENMFWYRQDPGLGLRLIYFSYDVKMKEKGDIPEGYSVSREKKERFSLILESASTNQTSMYLCASSRTGVNEKLFFGSGTQLSVL.